One T cell receptor beta chain is described in this entry. Its antigen specificity is not known. Base qualities are not recorded, but no much larger clone differs from it by a single base. These data are taken from a study of chemoradiotherapy in HPV16-positive cancers (dated by TCRdb to 2022 to 2024). For the study in its entirety: Functional T-cell assays on cells from two HPV16-positive patients defined candidate HPV-specific T-cell clones and common TCR motifs. The study set out to ask whether T-cell immunity against the HPV oncoproteins E6 and E7 changes over the course of chemoradiotherapy and whether that immunity affects survival. TCR repertoires from more than 70 patients with HPV-related cancers were then used to track the candidate HPV-specific TCRs and motifs.

Repertoires were sampled repeatedly over the course of chemoradiotherapy, so clonal expansion could be followed in the tumor microenvironment. Preparation of the library involved the immunoSEQ multiplex PCR assay. Sourced from immuneACCESS, this table was stored by TCRdb with only in-frame sequences that have V and J called. A share of the clones is absent; for the studies checked, an unresolved V gene accounts for under half, and the remainder has no known explanation. The sample includes under 70,000 clones, with about 88% observed a single time. The ten largest clonotypes hold under 3.5% of the sample. Study-wide findings and limitations: Expansion of candidate HPV-specific clones and E7-related TCR motifs was observed in the tumor microenvironment during treatment, whereas no such expansion was observed for non-HPV-specific T cells. The functional definition of HPV-specific T cells was derived from only a couple of HPV16-positive patients, and the survival association was reported for HPV16-positive patients. Among HPV16-positive patients, expansion of HPV-responsive T cells during chemoradiotherapy was associated with better recurrence-free survival.

CDR1 and CDR2 are drawn from the germline V gene: SGHRS, YFSETQ. The cysteine opens and the phenylalanine closes a CDR3 of 16 amino acids. Of all the DNA, just the CDR3 is kept, 48 bases in frame from base 1. V trim: 5 bases; J trim: 0 bases; unmatched bases: 4. The sequence derives from a human donor with HPV-associated anogenital cancer. The V and J genes are TRBV5-1 and TRBJ1-6; 8 bases in the middle match TRBD1. Sample: blood, taken from a patient who underwent chemoradiotherapy. The DNA sequence is given as TGCGCCAGCAGGAGACAGGGGAGCTCCTATAATTCACCCCTCCACTTT. This codes for CASRRQGSSYNSPLHF.